These 17 T cell receptor beta chains share one sample of origin, sequenced in a study of blood T cell repertoires in COVID-19. TCRdb keeps only in-frame clones here, not all; method: immunoSEQ multiplex PCR. The repertoire holds 250,000 to 350,000 clones, with about 88% as singletons. The sample consisted of peripheral blood. The receptors here all came from a woman aged 30 to 39 with COVID-19, enrolled during active disease.

Concerning this clone itself: Other nucleotide sequences in the sample specify the same CDR3. The chain has TRBV28 and TRBJ2-5; the D is unclear. Trimming removed 2 bases at V and 5 bases at J, with 3 bases between. CDR1 is MDHEN, CDR2 SYDVKM, per germline. This CDR3 comprises 11 residues. The CDR3 DNA follows: TGTGCCAGCAGTTTACGGGAGACCCAGTACTTC. Translated: CASSLRETQYF.

This chain connects TRBV18 to TRBJ1-2, with D possibly matching TRBD1 (5 bases). V lost 2 bases to trimming and J lost 4 bases, with 11 bases between them. The CDR3 is 14 residues long. The germline CDR1 and CDR2 sequences are KGHSH and LQKENI. CDR3 amino acids: CASSPTGGAYGYTF. The DNA for the CDR3 is TGTGCCAGCTCACCAACCGGGGGAGCCTATGGCTACACCTTC.

The chain uses TRBV6-5 and TRBJ2-5, with TRBD1 as a possible D gene (6 bases). This CDR3 is 14 amino acids long. Trimming removed 5 bases at V and 6 bases at J, with 16 bases between. The germline V gene has CDR1 MNHEY and CDR2 SVGAGI. This chain's CDR3 is CASSQGHRAKTQYF. CDR3 coding DNA: TGTGCCAGCAGTCAGGGGCACAGGGCCAAGACCCAGTACTTC.

This sequence joins TRBV3-1 (or the pseudogene TRBV3-2) and TRBJ1-2, with TRBD1 matching over 12 bases. The CDR3 runs to 17 residues. CDR1 is LGHDT and CDR2 is YNNKEL in the germline V gene (reference sequence). V was pared by 3 bases and J by 4 bases, with 9 bases of the junction left unmatched. The CDR3 DNA sequence: TGTGCCAGCAGCCAGACCGGGACAGGGGGCGCGAGCTATGGCTACACCTTC. This translates into CASSQTGTGGASYGYTF.

This sequence joins TRBV18 and TRBJ1-3, with 7 positions matching TRBD1. With 4 bases clipped from V and 0 bases from J, the junction kept 9 bases outside the gene matches. The CDR3 loop spans 17 amino acids. Germline CDR1 KGHSH, CDR2 LQKENI. CDR3 in DNA: TGTGCCAGCTCACTCATGACAGGGCTAAGCTCTGGAAACACCATATATTTT. Protein: CASSLMTGLSSGNTIYF.

This chain links TRBV5-1 with TRBJ2-7, with D uncertain. Germline lookup yields CDR1 SGHRS and CDR2 YFSETQ. This CDR3 contains 13 residues. The V end was cut by 0 bases, the J end by 3 bases, with 7 bases between. This CDR3 reads CASSLGQLYEQYF. In DNA, the CDR3 is TGCGCCAGCAGCTTGGGACAACTCTACGAGCAGTACTTC.

The sample holds a few counts of this clone. J is TRBJ2-7 and V is TRBV7-2; 9 bases map to TRBD1. The V gene's germline CDR1 is SGHTA and CDR2 FQGNSA. The J segment lost 11 bases and the V segment lost 1 base, leaving 6 bases of the junction unmatched. The CDR3 is made up of 13 amino acids. The CDR3 DNA sequence: TGTGCCAGCAGCTTAGGGGGACAGGGAACAAAGTACTTC. Translating it yields CASSLGGQGTKYF.

The chain links TRBV6-5 to TRBJ2-7; tentatively, D is TRBD1 (5 bases). There are 12 residues in the CDR3. The V gene's germline CDR1 is MNHEY and CDR2 SVGAGI. V shed 7 bases and J shed 6 bases, with 13 bases lying between them. CDR3 nucleotides: TGTGCCAGCAAACAGGTACCCCTCGAGCAGTACTTC. Amino acids: CASKQVPLEQYF.

The chain links TRBV4-1 to TRBJ2-7, with 7 bases matching TRBD1. V lost 3 bases and J lost 0; bases outside the gene matches: 8. The CDR3 consists of 16 residues. Germline V gene sequence: CDR1 MGHRA, CDR2 YSYEKL. CDR3 residues: CASSQALTGPSYEQYF. In DNA, the CDR3 is TGCGCCAGCAGCCAGGCCTTGACAGGGCCCTCCTACGAGCAGTACTTC.

This clone has just one count. The chain uses TRBV11-2 and TRBJ2-5; the match to TRBD2 covers 7 bases. Germline V gene lookup returns CDR1 SGHAT and CDR2 FQNNGV. This CDR3 has 15 amino acids. V shed 6 bases, J shed 4 bases, and the junction held 11 bases outside the gene matches. CDR3 protein: CASRSVGGRGETQYF. The CDR3 nucleotides read TGTGCCAGCAGGAGTGTTGGCGGGAGAGGAGAGACCCAGTACTTC.

This clone came up a few times. V and J are TRBV4-1 and TRBJ1-5; D is possibly TRBD1 (5 bases). Germline loops: CDR1 MGHRA, CDR2 YSYEKL. This CDR3 region has 15 residues. The V and J ends lost 3 bases and 6 bases respectively, with 15 bases between them. The CDR3 loop reads CASSHFIGQGQPQHF. CDR3 DNA: TGCGCCAGCAGCCATTTTATAGGGCAGGGTCAGCCCCAGCATTTT.

This chain joins TRBV2 and TRBJ2-3; 7 bases fit TRBD2. Germline V gene data show CDR1 as SNHLY and CDR2 as FYNNEI. This CDR3 comprises 14 residues. After removal of 3 bases from V and 5 bases from J, the junction contained 5 bases not matched to a gene. The CDR3 sequence: CASSERESVDTQYF. The DNA for the CDR3 is TGTGCCAGCAGTGAGCGGGAGTCAGTAGATACGCAGTATTTT.

The chain uses TRBV5-1 and TRBJ1-2, with 10 bases matching TRBD1. Germline CDR1 reads SGHRS; CDR2 reads YFSETQ. Trimming at V came to 0 bases and at J to 7 bases, leaving 0 bases not matched to a gene. The CDR3 totals 13 residues. The CDR3 loop is CASSLGQGAGYTF. In DNA form, the CDR3 reads TGCGCCAGCAGCTTGGGACAGGGGGCTGGCTACACCTTC.

The V gene is TRBV7-6, the J gene TRBJ2-1; 8 bases are a match to TRBD2. J gave up 4 bases and V 8 bases, and 7 bases lay outside the gene matches. Germline CDR1 reads SGHVS; CDR2 reads FNYEAQ. The CDR3 runs to 14 residues. The CDR3 sequence is CASGPSGGYNEQFF. DNA for the CDR3: TGTGCCAGCGGGCCTTCGGGAGGGTACAATGAGCAGTTCTTC.

The chain has TRBV6-5 and TRBJ2-1, with unresolved D. Germline V CDR1 and CDR2: MNHEY, SVGAGI. This CDR3 comprises 13 residues. The ends were cut back, 0 bases at V and 7 bases at J, with 7 bases in the middle. The CDR3, as DNA: TGTGCCAGCAGTTACTCGACTGGGAATGAGCAGTTCTTC. This gives the protein CASSYSTGNEQFF.

J is TRBJ1-1 and V is TRBV6-5; the D gene is possibly TRBD1 (6 bases). V shed 2 bases and J shed 4 bases, with 11 bases lying between them. CDR3 length equals 14 residues. CDR1 and CDR2 (germline): MNHEY, SVGAGI. In DNA, the CDR3 is TGTGCCAGCAGTTACGACAGGAAGGCCACTGAAGCTTTCTTT. This codes for CASSYDRKATEAFF.

With respect to this clone: Germline and junction disagree at one end, which may indicate a read error. The chain links TRBV7-7 to TRBJ2-7; tentative D call: TRBD1 (5 bases). The CDR3 has 14 amino acids. The germline V gene encodes CDR1 SSHAT and CDR2 FNYEAQ (reference sequence). CDR3 sequence (DNA): TGTGCTAGCAGCTTCGACAGATTGTCGTACGAGCAGTACTTC. It specifies CASSFDRLSYEQYF.